A selection of T cell receptor beta chains follows, all from one sample in a study of T cell repertoires in cytomegalovirus infection. Antigens for these TCRs are unknown. In TCRdb, the reads were re-called with MiXCR into one record per CDR3 protein. This sample has about 83,000 distinct CDR3 sequences, with more than 40% found just once. The material was CD8+ T cells from cultured PBMCs, obtained from culture after CMV antigen stimulation. These receptors all stem from a human donor in good health (CMV status not recorded). Some clones in this sample may be carry-over from other donors' samples. Each CDR3 is given with its conserved first and last residue. A D gene is named only where the DNA matches it firmly. A row's size may be missing; if present it is once, few, many or a size class.

size	D	V	J	CDR3	DNA
.	.	TRBV19	TRBJ2-1	CASSIDLDSSYNEQFF	TGTGCCAGTAGTATAGACTTGGACAGCTCCTACAATGAGCAGTTCTTC
.	TRBD1	TRBV6-6	TRBJ2-1	CASSGPQGAPYNEQFF	TGTGCCAGCAGTGGCCCACAGGGGGCGCCCTACAATGAGCAGTTCTTC
.	.	TRBV2	TRBJ2-7	CASSAIGTSYEQYF	TGTGCCAGCAGTGCTATCGGGACCTCCTACGAGCAGTACTTC
few	TRBD2	TRBV12-3/TRBV12-4	TRBJ2-2	CASRYSGTNTGELFF	TGTGCCAGCAGATACAGCGGGACCAACACCGGGGAGCTGTTTTTT
medium-sized	TRBD2	TRBV29-1	TRBJ2-1	CSVEGIGTSGREVVKSSYNEQFF	TGCAGCGTTGAAGGAATCGGGACCTCTGGGCGGGAGGTGGTGAAAAGCTCCTACAATGAGCAGTTCTTC
.	TRBD2	TRBV29-1	TRBJ2-5	CSVGNLGGLRETQYF	TGCAGCGTTGGTAACCTCGGGGGGTTGCGAGAGACCCAGTACTTC
few	.	TRBV7-9	TRBJ1-4	CASSPGGATNEKLFF	TGTGCCAGCAGCCCGGGTGGGGCAACTAATGAAAAACTGTTTTTT
.	TRBD2	TRBV7-6	TRBJ2-7	CASSLPTSGISYEQYF	TGTGCCAGCAGCTTACCCACTAGCGGGATTTCCTACGAGCAGTACTTC
.	TRBD1	TRBV28	TRBJ2-7	CASATGGTYEQYF	TGTGCCAGTGCGACAGGGGGCACCTACGAGCAGTACTTC
.	TRBD1	TRBV7-8	TRBJ1-5	CSSSFVLDRGSNQPQHF	TGTTCCAGCAGCTTCGTCCTTGACAGGGGTAGCAATCAGCCCCAGCATTTT
few	.	TRBV7-2	TRBJ1-6	CASSSGQSYNSPLHF	TGTGCCAGCAGCTCTGGACAGAGCTATAATTCACCCCTCCACTTT
few	.	TRBV28	TRBJ2-4	CASSQGGLAKNIQYF	TGTGCCAGCAGTCAGGGGGGATTGGCCAAAAACATTCAGTACTTC
.	TRBD1	TRBV27	TRBJ2-7	CASSLDRASTYEQYF	TGTGCCAGCAGTTTAGACAGGGCCAGCACCTACGAGCAGTACTTC
few	TRBD1	TRBV6-1	TRBJ1-5	CASSVPVGRGPYSNQPQHF	TGTGCCAGCAGTGTCCCGGTTGGCAGGGGGCCCTATAGCAATCAGCCCCAGCATTTT
.	TRBD1	TRBV4-2	TRBJ1-2	CASSSTQTGGVDYGYTF	TGTGCCAGCAGCTCCACTCAGACAGGGGGCGTAGACTATGGCTACACCTTC
.	TRBD2	TRBV7-3	TRBJ2-5	CASSLASGSVGTQYF	TGTGCCAGCAGCTTAGCTAGCGGGAGTGTTGGGACCCAGTACTTC
.	TRBD1	TRBV7-8	TRBJ2-7	CASSQPGQGTYEQYF	TGTGCCAGCAGCCAGCCGGGACAGGGGACCTACGAGCAGTACTTC
few	TRBD1	TRBV12-3/TRBV12-4	TRBJ2-7	CASSSGQGAHEQYF	TGTGCCAGCAGTTCGGGGCAGGGGGCCCACGAGCAGTACTTC
many	.	TRBV7-2	TRBJ2-7	CASSYLPTGQNSYEQYF	TGTGCCAGCAGCTATCTCCCGACGGGGCAGAACTCCTACGAGCAGTACTTC
.	.	TRBV7-6	TRBJ1-5	CASSLESGPYQPQHF	TGTGCCAGCAGCTTAGAATCAGGGCCATATCAGCCCCAGCATTTT
few	.	TRBV12-3/TRBV12-4	TRBJ2-7	CASSFAVSYEQYF	TGTGCCAGCAGTTTTGCCGTTTCCTACGAGCAGTACTTC
few	TRBD2	TRBV27	TRBJ2-5	CASSLRPGLAGEWGETQYF	TGTGCCAGCAGTTTACGACCGGGACTAGCGGGAGAGTGGGGGGAGACCCAGTACTTC
.	.	TRBV4-2	TRBJ2-7	CASSQDRANYEQYF	TGTGCCAGCAGCCAAGATCGGGCTAACTACGAGCAGTACTTC